The 2 T cell receptor beta chains below were found in one sample sequenced in a study of human T cells and chemical hapten exposure. TCRdb recomputed calls from the RACE reads with MiXCR, one row per CDR3 protein. This table holds some 98,000 distinct CDR3 sequences, under 14% found once. Time point: pre-sensitization, week 0. As for treatment: therapeutic diphenylcyclopropenone sensitization with weekly scalp DPC. The sample was whole blood, taken in connection with sensitization to the hapten diphenylcyclopropenone (DPC). The source is a woman aged 55 to 70 with alopecia areata. Some clones in this sample may be carry-over from other donors' samples.

V usage is TRBV6-6 and J usage is TRBJ1-4, with D perhaps matching TRBD1 (5 bases). The CDR3 contains 15 residues. With 2 bases removed from V and 8 bases from J, the gap between germline ends came to 15 bases. Germline V gene sequence: CDR1 MNHNY, CDR2 SVGAGI (reference sequence). CDR3 sequence reads: CASSYLSVGGEKLFF. The CDR3 nucleotides are TGTGCCAGCAGTTACCTATCAGTTGGGGGGGAAAAACTGTTTTTT.

J is TRBJ1-2 and V is TRBV7-2; TRBD1 matches 7 bases. The V segment lost 5 bases and the J segment 7 bases; nucleotides outside the gene matches: 10. CDR1 and CDR2 from the germline V gene are SGHTA and FQGNSA. The CDR3 has 14 amino acids. CDR3 in amino acids: CASSPGQAPPGYTF. In DNA form, the CDR3 reads TGTGCCAGCAGCCCCGGACAGGCCCCTCCTGGCTACACCTTC. The variable domain in full, with the rest retrieved from reference TRBV7-2 and TRBJ1-2, is GAGVSQSPSNKVTEKGKDVELRCDPISGHTALYWYRQSLGQGLEFLIYFQGNSAPDKSGLPSDRFSAERTGGSVSTLTIQRTQQEDSAVYLCASSPGQAPPGYTFGSGTRLTVV.